The rows below give T cell receptor beta chains drawn from one sample of a study of T cells expressing NK-cell markers. No DNA is given; TCRdb re-called the 5' RACE reads and lists each CDR3 protein once. This table holds 200,000 to 300,000 distinct CDR3 sequences. Sequenced: blood T cells: a sorted CD56 or NKG2C T cell subset, CD4+ or CD8+ T cells, or bulk PBMC T cells (not recorded which). Receptor source: a man aged 18 to 29 in good health. The CDR3 runs from the conserved cysteine through the conserved F or W.

length: 15
J: TRBJ2-7
V: TRBV6-2/TRBV6-3
CDR3: CASILGLAALYEQYF

length: 16
J: TRBJ1-3
V: TRBV5-5
CDR3: CASSLYGGPSGNTIYF

length: 15
J: TRBJ2-1
V: TRBV29-1
CDR3: CSVVPIGQGANEQFF

length: 12
J: TRBJ1-1
V: TRBV2
CDR3: CATSWGPTEAFF

length: 17
J: TRBJ2-5
V: TRBV5-4
CDR3: CASRPGFTSGYQETQYF

length: 15
J: TRBJ2-1
V: TRBV21-1
CDR3: CASSPNGSTYNEQFF

length: 14
J: TRBJ2-1
V: TRBV29-1
CDR3: CSVDPRGRSDEQFF

length: 19
J: TRBJ2-3
V: TRBV5-1
CDR3: CASSADSGTRGSITDTQYF

length: 16
J: TRBJ2-3
V: TRBV18
CDR3: CASSRRLAESTDTQYF

length: 14
J: TRBJ1-5
V: TRBV5-6
CDR3: CASSWGQANQPQHF

length: 17
J: TRBJ2-4
V: TRBV5-1
CDR3: CASSLESSGLPGNIQYF

length: 16
J: TRBJ1-5
V: TRBV28
CDR3: CASRTRQGIGNQPQHF

length: 16
J: TRBJ2-1
V: TRBV18
CDR3: CASFPGDLSPYNEQFF

length: 16
J: TRBJ2-5
V: TRBV27
CDR3: CASSPFVGAGQETQYF

length: 12
J: TRBJ2-5
V: TRBV27
CDR3: CASSPGRGSQYF

length: 14
J: TRBJ2-2
V: TRBV7-2
CDR3: CASSPGTSQGELFF

length: 15
J: TRBJ2-1
V: TRBV29-1
CDR3: CSAPASGPSYNEQFF

length: 14
J: TRBJ2-3
V: TRBV20-1
CDR3: CSARTSGRTNTQYF

length: 15
J: TRBJ1-6
V: TRBV11-2
CDR3: CASSLSGIPNSPLHF

length: 14
J: TRBJ1-5
V: TRBV27
CDR3: CASSLRQGGQPQHF

length: 13
J: TRBJ2-2
V: TRBV29-1
CDR3: CSHRPTVFGELFF

length: 15
J: TRBJ2-1
V: TRBV5-4
CDR3: CASREGQEAYNEQFF

length: 18
J: TRBJ2-1
V: TRBV6-5
CDR3: CASSYGIGTSGRRHEQFF

length: 15
J: TRBJ2-1
V: TRBV20-1
CDR3: CSAALEAGTYNEQFF

length: 14
J: TRBJ2-5
V: TRBV20-1
CDR3: CSANTVGPKETQYF

length: 14
J: TRBJ1-1
V: TRBV2
CDR3: CASSPQVLNTEAFF

length: 16
J: TRBJ2-7
V: TRBV10-3
CDR3: CAIRPAGTSGSGEQYF

length: 15
J: TRBJ2-7
V: TRBV5-5
CDR3: CASSFIGGGPYEQYF

length: 14
J: TRBJ2-2
V: TRBV12-3/TRBV12-4
CDR3: CASGSLAMSGELFF

length: 14
J: TRBJ2-1
V: TRBV12-3/TRBV12-4
CDR3: CASLTGTTRNEQFF

length: 16
J: TRBJ2-3
V: TRBV12-3/TRBV12-4
CDR3: CASSSYIDPSTDTQYF

length: 12
J: TRBJ2-1
V: TRBV12-3/TRBV12-4
CDR3: CASSGSRPNRFF

length: 15
J: TRBJ1-2
V: TRBV5-6
CDR3: CASSFERTGNYGYTF

length: 13
J: TRBJ2-4
V: TRBV11-3
CDR3: CASSLAGRNIQYF

length: 13
J: TRBJ2-7
V: TRBV20-1
CDR3: CSAEDRGPYEQYF

length: 16
J: TRBJ1-1
V: TRBV3-1
CDR3: CASSRSGGFGNTEAFF

length: 15
J: TRBJ2-5
V: TRBV7-9
CDR3: CASSLRTGGQETQYF

length: 15
J: TRBJ2-1
V: TRBV25-1
CDR3: CASSETGASVFQQFF

length: 16
J: TRBJ1-4
V: TRBV5-1
CDR3: CASSLSAGPTREKLFF

length: 14
J: TRBJ2-2
V: TRBV10-3
CDR3: CAISEIRANGELFF

length: 14
J: TRBJ2-7
V: TRBV20-1
CDR3: CSARPLAGVSEQYF

length: 16
J: TRBJ1-6
V: TRBV10-2
CDR3: CASSDHRDRANSPLHF

length: 14
J: TRBJ1-6
V: TRBV6-5
CDR3: CASSPQGANSPLHF

length: 14
J: TRBJ2-2
V: TRBV7-3
CDR3: CASSLGARGGELFF

length: 15
J: TRBJ1-1
V: TRBV2
CDR3: CASSPIPGHSTEAFF

length: 13
J: TRBJ2-5
V: TRBV7-9
CDR3: CACDTGGAETQYF

length: 16
J: TRBJ2-2
V: TRBV18
CDR3: CASSPLSSLNTGELFF

length: 15
J: TRBJ2-1
V: TRBV30
CDR3: CAWSDLAGGNNEQFF

length: 20
J: TRBJ2-1
V: TRBV20-1
CDR3: CSARKDLGGVGTRGPHEQFF

length: 14
J: TRBJ2-1
V: TRBV7-6
CDR3: CASSPTSGKTEQFF

length: 16
J: TRBJ1-6
V: TRBV20-1
CDR3: CSAQANRGGGDSPLHF

length: 17
J: TRBJ1-1
V: TRBV5-1
CDR3: CASSSKRVGQASTEAFF

length: 12
J: TRBJ1-4
V: TRBV12-3/TRBV12-4
CDR3: CATGDTYEKLFF